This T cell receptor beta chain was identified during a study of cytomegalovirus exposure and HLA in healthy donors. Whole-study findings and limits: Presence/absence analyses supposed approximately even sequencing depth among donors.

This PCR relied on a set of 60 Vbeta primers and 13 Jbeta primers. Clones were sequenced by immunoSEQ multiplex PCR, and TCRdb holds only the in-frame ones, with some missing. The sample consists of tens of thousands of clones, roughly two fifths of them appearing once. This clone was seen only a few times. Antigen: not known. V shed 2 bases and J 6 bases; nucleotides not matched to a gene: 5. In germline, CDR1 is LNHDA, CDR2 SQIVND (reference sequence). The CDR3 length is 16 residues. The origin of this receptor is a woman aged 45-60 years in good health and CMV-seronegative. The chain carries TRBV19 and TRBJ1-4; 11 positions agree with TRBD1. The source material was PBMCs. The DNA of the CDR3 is TGTGCCAGTAGTATAAACCTGGGACAGGGGGATGAAAAACTGTTTTTT. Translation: CASSINLGQGDEKLFF.